This passage covers 20 T cell receptor beta chains from one sample sequenced in a study of CD8 T cells in Susac syndrome. A quantity of roughly 0.5 to 1 ug RNA underwent reverse transcription using random hexamers. TCRdb re-called the immunoSEQ multiplex PCR reads with MiXCR, one entry per CDR3 protein. The table includes some 260,000 distinct CDR3 sequences, approximately 84% detected once. Material for sequencing was CD8+ T cells from PBMCs. All receptors derive from a human donor with multiple sclerosis.

The chain combines TRBV7-9 with TRBJ2-7; 9 bases are a match to TRBD2. The germline V gene encodes CDR1 SEHNR and CDR2 FQNEAQ (reference sequence). V was pared by 1 base and J by 5 bases, with 3 bases of the junction left unmatched. The CDR3 loop spans 14 amino acids. CDR3 nucleotides: TGTGCCAGCAGCTTAGTGTCTAGCGGGAACGAGCAGTACTTC. This encodes CASSLVSSGNEQYF.

The CDR3 bases are TGTGCCAGCAGCGTAGCTGGGACTAGCGGAGATTACGAGCAGTACTTC. Encoded protein: CASSVAGTSGDYEQYF. V usage is TRBV9 and J usage is TRBJ2-7, with 11 bases matching TRBD2. This CDR3 comprises 16 residues. Germline V gene lookup returns CDR1 SGDLS and CDR2 YYNGEE. V lost 0 bases and J lost 4; bases outside the gene matches: 6.

This CDR3 is CASSSDQPAGGSYEQYF. Written as DNA, the CDR3 is TGTGCCAGCAGTTCAGACCAACCGGCCGGTGGCTCCTACGAGCAGTACTTC. The rearrangement uses TRBV12-3 or TRBV12-4 and TRBJ2-7; the D is unclear. This CDR3 has 17 residues. The V gene lost 4 bases and the J gene lost 0 bases, with 19 bases spanning the gap.

The V gene is TRBV6-1, the J gene TRBJ2-1, with D maybe TRBD2 (7 bases). This CDR3 region has 16 residues. V shed 4 bases and J shed 0 bases, with 13 bases lying between them. CDR1 and CDR2 from the germline V gene are MNHNS and SASEGT. The CDR3 region is CASSAWRGHSYNEQFF. CDR3 in DNA: TGTGCCAGCAGTGCTTGGCGGGGGCACTCCTACAATGAGCAGTTCTTC.

V is TRBV27 and J is TRBJ1-6; tentative D call: TRBD1 (5 bases). The CDR3 loop spans 16 amino acids. Trimming pared 4 bases from V and 9 bases from J, leaving 19 bases between. Germline V CDR1 and CDR2: MNHEY, SMNVEV (reference sequence). The CDR3 coding sequence is TGTGCCAGCAGTTCTCGGATGGGACCCCAAGGTTCACCCCTCCACTTT. Translating gives CASSSRMGPQGSPLHF.

This rearrangement joins TRBV20-1 to TRBJ2-5; D possibly corresponds to TRBD2 (6 bases). Germline assignment: CDR1 DFQATT and CDR2 SNEGSKA (reference sequence). The CDR3 spans 16 residues. V was clipped by 2 bases and J by 5 bases, with 21 bases between them. The CDR3 nucleotides read TGCAGTGCTAGAAAGGGAGGACTACCGGATCTCGAGACCCAGTACTTC. It yields the protein CSARKGGLPDLETQYF.

This clonotype was seen just once. The rearrangement uses TRBV6-1 and TRBJ1-4; D is perhaps TRBD1 (5 bases). The CDR3 is 16 amino acids. From germline, CDR1 is MNHNS and CDR2 SASEGT. V was pared by 5 bases and J by 1 base, with 14 bases between. CDR3 coding DNA: TGTGCCAGCAGTAGGGGTCTTACCCGAACTAATGAAAAACTGTTTTTT. The encoded protein is CASSRGLTRTNEKLFF.

The chain combines TRBV27 with TRBJ2-2, with D perhaps TRBD1 (6 bases). The germline V gene encodes CDR1 MNHEY and CDR2 SMNVEV (reference sequence). The CDR3 contains 14 residues. V lost 6 bases to trimming and J lost 2 bases, with 10 bases between them. Here the CDR3 DNA reads TGTGCCAGCAGCTGGACAGCCAACACCGGGGAGCTGTTTTTT. Protein sequence: CASSWTANTGELFF.

This sequence joins TRBV12-3 or TRBV12-4 and TRBJ2-1, with a weak D call TRBD2 (6 bases). The CDR3 consists of 16 residues. Trimming shortened V by 0 bases and J by 6 bases, and 15 bases separated the two germline ends. The CDR3 loop is CASSLAGLATFNEQFF. The CDR3 nucleotides are TGTGCCAGCAGTTTAGCGGGCCTAGCGACCTTCAATGAGCAGTTCTTC.

The chain joins TRBV6-5 to TRBJ1-2; D not certain. Between the trimmed V and J ends, which lost 0 bases and 7 bases, there was a span of 9 bases. This CDR3 has 13 residues. Looked up from germline, CDR1 is MNHEY and CDR2 is SVGAGI. CDR3 sequence reads: CASSYSGSSGYTF. The CDR3 DNA sequence: TGTGCCAGCAGTTACTCCGGGTCCAGTGGCTACACCTTC.

This chain connects TRBV29-1 to TRBJ2-7, with 10 bases matching TRBD2. This CDR3 contains 13 residues. Trimming removed 3 bases from V and 6 bases from J; junction bases left unmatched: 5. Germline CDR1 and CDR2: SQVTM and ANQGSEA. This CDR3 reads CSVESGRGPEQYF. In DNA form, the CDR3 reads TGCAGCGTTGAGAGCGGGAGGGGCCCCGAGCAGTACTTC.

The gene calls are TRBV9 and TRBJ2-7; TRBD2 is a possible D gene (5 bases). The CDR3 has 16 residues. The V gene lost 0 bases and the J gene lost 4 bases, with 17 bases spanning the gap. From germline, CDR1 is SGDLS and CDR2 YYNGEE. The chain's CDR3 is CASSVAGSTLGYEQYF. CDR3 DNA sequence: TGTGCCAGCAGCGTAGCTGGGAGCACATTAGGTTACGAGCAGTACTTC.

The DNA of the CDR3 is TGTGCCAGCGCAGCGTCCGAGCAGTACTTC. Protein: CASAASEQYF. This rearrangement joins TRBV7-9 to TRBJ2-7; D unclear. V was pared by 8 bases and J by 6 bases, with 8 bases between. The CDR3 is 10 residues long. The germline V gene encodes CDR1 SEHNR and CDR2 FQNEAQ (reference sequence).

This chain uses TRBV29-1 with TRBJ1-4, with D hard to call. The CDR3 runs to 13 residues. V shed 4 bases and J shed 4 bases, with 10 bases lying between them. Germline loops: CDR1 SQVTM, CDR2 ANQGSEA. CDR3 nucleotides: TGCAGCGTTGGAAGCGCCCATAATGAAAAACTGTTTTTT. The encoded protein is CSVGSAHNEKLFF.

The rearrangement links TRBV27 to TRBJ2-3; possibly TRBD1 for D (6 bases). The CDR3 runs 16 residues. V lost 4 bases and J 2 bases, leaving 16 bases between the germline ends. Germline V gene lookup returns CDR1 MNHEY and CDR2 SMNVEV (reference sequence). The CDR3 region has the DNA TGTGCCAGCAGTTACCATAAGACAGGCCCCACAGATACGCAGTATTTT. Translating it yields CASSYHKTGPTDTQYF.

The chain uses TRBV28 and TRBJ2-3; possibly TRBD2 for D (6 bases). The CDR3 runs to 16 residues. V was pared by 1 base and J by 6 bases, with 17 bases between. CDR1 is MDHEN and CDR2 is SYDVKM in the germline V gene. This CDR3 reads CASSLLREALGDTQYF. The CDR3 DNA reads TGTGCCAGCAGTTTATTAAGGGAGGCCCTGGGGGATACGCAGTATTTT.

The rearrangement links TRBV28 to TRBJ1-4, with no clear D. The germline CDR1 and CDR2 sequences are MDHEN and SYDVKM. The V and J ends lost 3 bases and 4 bases respectively, with 9 bases between them. The CDR3 is made up of 14 amino acids. Written as DNA, the CDR3 is TGTGCCAGCAGTTTCAGAGTTTATAATGAAAAACTGTTTTTT. Protein: CASSFRVYNEKLFF.

The genes are TRBV6-5 and TRBJ2-7; D unresolved. CDR1 MNHEY and CDR2 SVGAGI come from the germline V gene. The CDR3 contains 13 residues. Trimming took 2 bases from V and 2 from J, leaving 7 bases between them. The CDR3 spells CASSYTDAYEQYF. The CDR3 DNA reads TGTGCCAGCAGTTACACTGACGCCTACGAGCAGTACTTC.

The table lists this clonotype with a count of one. The chain has TRBV27 and TRBJ2-7; D call uncertain. This CDR3 region has 14 residues. Trimming pared 3 bases from V and 3 bases from J, leaving 12 bases between. Germline V gives CDR1 MNHEY, CDR2 SMNVEV (reference sequence). The CDR3 region has the DNA TGTGCCAGCAGTTTCATTGACCGGTTCTACGAGCAGTACTTC. Translated, it gives CASSFIDRFYEQYF.

The V call is TRBV7-2, the J call TRBJ2-3; D uncertain. From germline, CDR1 is SGHTA and CDR2 FQGNSA. This CDR3 has 14 residues. The V end was cut by 1 base, the J end by 2 bases, with 7 bases between. Written as DNA, the CDR3 is TGTGCCAGCAGCTTAGTGGTCCACACAGATACGCAGTATTTT. Protein sequence: CASSLVVHTDTQYF.